This paragraph covers one T cell receptor (beta chain) sequence. Its antigen is as yet unknown. The sample contains more than one DNA sequence encoding this CDR3. This record comes from a study of cytomegalovirus exposure and HLA in healthy donors. The CDR3 covers 17 residues. Germline CDR1 reads MGHDK; CDR2 reads SYGVNS. J gave up 4 bases and V 1 base, and 9 bases lay outside the gene matches. Notes on the study in general: Within an earlier analysis, most TCR beta V segments proved productive either about 90% or about 30% of the time.

The PCR contained 60 Vbeta and 13 Jbeta primers. Clones were sequenced by immunoSEQ multiplex PCR, and TCRdb holds only the in-frame ones, with some missing. This listing includes 80,000 to 100,000 clones. V usage is TRBV25-1 and J usage is TRBJ2-3, with 9 bases lining up with TRBD2. What was sequenced was PBMCs. This clonotype was sampled from a woman aged 25-40 years in good health and CMV-seronegative. The CDR3 protein is CASSELSTSGAPDTQYF. The CDR3 nucleotides are TGTGCCAGCAGTGAATTGTCGACTAGCGGAGCCCCAGATACGCAGTATTTT. The whole variable domain, remainder taken from reference TRBV25-1 and TRBJ2-3, is EADIYQTPRYLVIGTGKKITLECSQTMGHDKMYWYQQDPGMELHLIHYSYGVNSTEKGDLSSESTVSRIRTEHFPLTLESARPSHTSQYLCASSELSTSGAPDTQYFGPGTRLTVL.